Below are 31 T cell receptor beta chains sequenced from a single sample in a study of blood T cells in healthy people across ages. A J-beta primer mix and a sample-barcoded 5' primer were used in a second PCR of about 6 to 12 cycles. TCRdb used MiXCR to reprocess the 5' RACE reads, holding one entry per CDR3 protein. The sample contains 700,000 or so distinct CDR3 sequences, roughly 41% of which appear only once. Sequencing input: blood. These receptors originate from a man aged 80 or over in good health.

The chain uses TRBV18 and TRBJ1-2, with D tentatively TRBD1 (5 bases). The CDR3 covers 14 residues. CDR1 KGHSH and CDR2 LQKENI come from the germline V gene. Trimming shortened V by 2 bases and J by 7 bases, and 14 bases separated the two germline ends. Here the CDR3 reads CASSPGTEDAGYTF. The CDR3 nucleotides are TGTGCCAGCTCACCAGGGACGGAAGACGCTGGCTACACCTTC. Combining the CDR3 with reference TRBV18 and TRBJ1-2 gives the whole variable domain NAGVMQNPRHLVRRRGQEARLRCSPMKGHSHVYWYRQLPEEGLKFMVYLQKENIIDESGMPKERFSAEFPKEGPSILRIQQVVRGDSAAYFCASSPGTEDAGYTFGSGTRLTVV.

Details on this clonotype: Germline and junction disagree at one end, which may indicate a read error. The chain combines TRBV6-2 or TRBV6-3 with TRBJ1-6; D call uncertain. CDR3 length equals 14 residues. The germline gives CDR1 MNHEY, CDR2 SVGEGT. CDR3 sequence reads: CASGYATYNSPLHF. The CDR3 DNA follows: TGTGCCAGCGGTTACGCCACCTATAATTCACCCCTCCACTTT.

This chain uses TRBV2 with TRBJ2-3, with D hard to call. Germline V gene lookup returns CDR1 SNHLY and CDR2 FYNNEI. Between the trimmed V and J ends, which lost 1 base and 2 bases, there was a span of 13 bases. CDR3 size: 16 residues. The chain's CDR3 is CASSEEGTTDTDTQYF. In DNA form, the CDR3 reads TGTGCCAGCAGTGAAGAAGGCACTACCGACACAGATACGCAGTATTTT.

Written as DNA, the CDR3 is TGTGCCAGCAGTTACACAGGACAGGGTTTTTCGACCCAGTACTTC. Amino acids: CASSYTGQGFSTQYF. The V call is TRBV6-2 or TRBV6-3, the J call TRBJ2-7; 8 bases line up with TRBD1. TRBJ2-5 explains the end of the DNA better; the J call may be wrong. Germline V lookup: CDR1 MNHEY, CDR2 SVGEGT. The length of the CDR3 is 15 residues.

The chain joins TRBV7-2 to TRBJ2-3; D remains ambiguous. This CDR3 has 15 amino acids. The germline gives CDR1 SGHTA, CDR2 FQGNSA. Trimming took off 5 bases at V and 1 base at J, with 13 bases between the two ends. The CDR3 DNA sequence: TGTGCCAGCAGCGATATCGGCGGAGGCACAGATACGCAGTATTTT. Protein sequence: CASSDIGGGTDTQYF.

This clonotype showed up just a few times. V and J are TRBV11-2 and TRBJ2-7, with 7 bases lining up with TRBD1. The CDR3 is 17 residues long. CDR1 is SGHAT, CDR2 FQNNGV, per germline. The trim removed 5 bases at V and 2 bases at J, leaving 15 bases unmatched. For the CDR3, the DNA is TGTGCCAGCAGCCTTCATTCCGGGACAGTAAACCCCTACGAGCAGTACTTC. Translation: CASSLHSGTVNPYEQYF.

The rearrangement joins TRBV6-5 to TRBJ2-7; D unclear. Trimming pared 4 bases from V and 5 bases from J, leaving 15 bases between. This CDR3 spans 14 amino acids. Germline CDR1 reads MNHEY; CDR2 reads SVGAGI. The DNA of the CDR3 is TGTGCCAGCAGTTGGGCCCCTAAAATCGACGAGCAGTACTTC. Translated: CASSWAPKIDEQYF.

The genes are TRBV20-1 and TRBJ2-7; 8 nucleotides line up with TRBD2. The germline CDR1 and CDR2 sequences are DFQATT and SNEGSKA (reference sequence). J lost 6 bases, V lost 3 bases, and 10 bases had no gene match. The CDR3 has 14 amino acids. Written as DNA, the CDR3 is TGCAGTGCTAGGCCACGGGAGGGCCTCTTCGAGCAGTACTTC. Its protein is CSARPREGLFEQYF.

Ten or more counts support this clonotype. This chain connects TRBV29-1 to TRBJ2-7; no clear D gene. The V and J ends lost 7 bases and 3 bases respectively, with 10 bases between them. The CDR3 spans 11 residues. Germline values: CDR1 SQVTM, CDR2 ANQGSEA. The CDR3 loop reads CSAAEGYEQYF. The CDR3 DNA follows: TGCAGCGCCGCCGAAGGCTACGAGCAGTACTTC.

The rearrangement links TRBV28 to TRBJ2-5; 8 bases fit TRBD1. CDR3 length equals 14 residues. From germline, CDR1 is MDHEN and CDR2 SYDVKM. V shed 7 bases and J 5 bases; nucleotides not matched to a gene: 9. CDR3: CASTKPDRVETQYF. DNA for the CDR3: TGTGCCAGCACCAAACCGGACAGGGTTGAGACCCAGTACTTC.

This clonotype was picked up a small number of times. V gene TRBV6-1 combines with J gene TRBJ2-1; no definite D call. With 4 bases removed from V and 4 bases from J, the gap between germline ends came to 8 bases. This CDR3 region has 13 residues. The germline V gene has CDR1 MNHNS and CDR2 SASEGT. The CDR3 reads CASSATGYNEQFF. The CDR3, as DNA: TGTGCCAGCAGTGCAACTGGATACAATGAGCAGTTCTTC.

Points on this clonotype: A junction boundary mismatches the germline segment, possibly from a read error. The J gene is TRBJ2-3, the V gene TRBV27; 7 nucleotides align to TRBD1. This CDR3 is built from 14 residues. Germline loops: CDR1 MNHEY, CDR2 SMNVEV (reference sequence). CDR3 nucleotides: TGTGCCAGCAAATGGGGACAGTCCACAGATTCGCAGTATTTT. It codes for CASKWGQSTDSQYF.

This clonotype was detected only a few times. V usage is TRBV15 and J usage is TRBJ2-7, with D possibly TRBD2 on 6 matching bases. CDR1 is LNHNV, CDR2 YYDKDF, per germline (reference sequence). This CDR3 spans 16 amino acids. Trimming shortened V by 4 bases and J by 0 bases, and 16 bases separated the two germline ends. Here the CDR3 reads CATSTGLDGSSYEQYF. Written as DNA, the CDR3 is TGTGCCACCAGCACAGGGCTTGACGGGAGCTCCTACGAGCAGTACTTC.

This clonotype was counted between two and nine times. CDR3 protein: CSARDLAGGLYIQYF. The CDR3 nucleotides read TGCAGTGCTAGAGATCTCGCGGGAGGGTTATACATTCAGTACTTC. This chain joins TRBV20-1 and TRBJ2-4; 9 bases are shared with TRBD2. Trimming cost V 0 bases and J 8 bases; bases outside gene matches: 8. Germline CDR1 DFQATT, CDR2 SNEGSKA (reference sequence). The CDR3 spans 15 residues.

This clonotype was detected only a few times. The J gene is TRBJ2-5, the V gene TRBV9; 8 bases match TRBD2. Germline CDR1 is SGDLS and CDR2 is YYNGEE. J gave up 1 base and V 4 bases, and 9 bases lay outside the gene matches. The CDR3 consists of 16 residues. The CDR3 spells CASSFRDSGIQETQYF. CDR3 nucleotides: TGTGCCAGCAGCTTCCGTGATAGCGGGATCCAAGAGACCCAGTACTTC.

About this clonotype itself: A read error may produce the germline difference seen at one junction end. V and J are TRBV12-3 or TRBV12-4 and TRBJ2-5; D may match TRBD1 or TRBD2 (5 bases each). There are 15 residues in the CDR3. The CDR3 reads CASSFRGPLGETLYF. Here the CDR3 DNA reads TGTGCCAGCAGTTTCCGGGGCCCCTTAGGAGAGACCCTGTACTTC.

This clonotype was found a few times. The genes are TRBV5-6 and TRBJ2-3; TRBD1 aligns across 8 bases. The V gene end was trimmed by 2 bases and the J gene end by 5 bases; junction bases not matched to a gene: 1. From germline, CDR1 is SGHDT and CDR2 YYEEEE. The CDR3 consists of 13 residues. This CDR3 reads CASSFRGQDTQYF. The DNA of the CDR3 is TGTGCCAGCAGCTTCAGGGGGCAAGATACGCAGTATTTT.

This sequence joins TRBV6-2 or TRBV6-3 and TRBJ2-1, with unresolved D. Trimming stripped 5 bases from V and 8 bases from J, with 10 bases between. The germline V gene encodes CDR1 MNHEY and CDR2 SVGEGT. The length of the CDR3 is 12 residues. The CDR3 sequence is CASSLSVYEQFF. The CDR3 region has the DNA TGTGCCAGCAGTCTCTCGGTTTATGAGCAGTTCTTC.

This chain joins TRBV20-1 and TRBJ2-3; TRBD2 aligns across 9 bases. CDR1 DFQATT and CDR2 SNEGSKA come from the germline V gene (reference sequence). V gave up 8 bases and J gave up 6 bases; unmatched junction bases: 6. The CDR3 runs to 12 residues. The CDR3, as DNA: TGCAGTCCGGGACTAGCAACGGATACGCAGTATTTT. This encodes CSPGLATDTQYF.

The chain joins TRBV5-1 to TRBJ2-1; D might be TRBD1 (6 bases). The CDR3 has 15 amino acids. The germline V gene encodes CDR1 SGHRS and CDR2 YFSETQ. V was cut by 3 bases and J by 3 bases, with 13 bases left in between. The CDR3 coding sequence is TGCGCCAGCAGCTCGGACCAGGGGAACTACAATGAGCAGTTCTTC. This sequence encodes CASSSDQGNYNEQFF.

The genes are TRBV4-3 and TRBJ1-1; possible D gene TRBD1, 5 bases. The ends were cut back, 0 bases at V and 11 bases at J, with 16 bases in the middle. This CDR3 region has 14 residues. The germline V gene encodes CDR1 LGHNA and CDR2 YSLEER. The DNA for the CDR3 is TGCGCCAGCAGCCAAGACCAGGGTCGAGCGGTCGCTTTCTTT. Translated, it gives CASSQDQGRAVAFF.

This clonotype has only one observation. The V call is TRBV15, the J call TRBJ2-5; the match to TRBD2 covers 9 bases. The CDR3 is 22 amino acids. After removal of 1 base from V and 10 bases from J, the junction contained 31 bases not matched to a gene. Germline CDR1 LNHNV, CDR2 YYDKDF (reference sequence). Written as DNA, the CDR3 is TGTGCCACCAGCAGAGGAAAAACGGGACTAGCTAGCCACGAAGGCTTTTATAGTGTCCAGTACTTC. This gives the protein CATSRGKTGLASHEGFYSVQYF.

The chain couples TRBV15 to TRBJ1-1; D is perhaps TRBD1 (6 bases). CDR3 size: 17 residues. V was cut by 0 bases and J by 3 bases, with 17 bases left in between. Germline V gene lookup returns CDR1 LNHNV and CDR2 YYDKDF (reference sequence). This chain's CDR3 is CATSRDFVTDRDTEAFF. In DNA form, the CDR3 reads TGTGCCACCAGCAGAGATTTCGTAACGGACAGAGACACTGAAGCTTTCTTT.

This clonotype was counted between two and nine times. One junction end disagrees with the germline gene, perhaps due to a read error. The chain is built from TRBV7-2 and TRBJ1-2; possibly TRBD1 for D (6 bases). Per germline, CDR1 SGHTA and CDR2 FQGNSA. This CDR3 is 15 amino acids long. The CDR3 reads CASILGGRANYGYTF. DNA for the CDR3: TGTGCCAGCATCTTAGGGGGAAGAGCTAACTATGGCTACACCTTC.

This clonotype was found many times. CDR3 loop: CASSFRQGERGYTF. The CDR3 DNA follows: TGTGCCAGCAGTTTCCGGCAGGGGGAGAGGGGCTACACCTTC. This sequence joins TRBV28 and TRBJ1-2, with 7 bases that match TRBD1. Per germline, CDR1 MDHEN and CDR2 SYDVKM. This CDR3 spans 14 amino acids. V gave up 3 bases and J gave up 8 bases; unmatched junction bases: 9.

This rearrangement joins TRBV10-3 to TRBJ1-5; the D gene is possibly TRBD1 (5 bases). V shed 0 bases and J shed 6 bases, with 12 bases lying between them. The CDR3 is 15 residues long. The germline V gene encodes CDR1 ENHRY and CDR2 SYGVKD. DNA of the CDR3: TGTGCCATCAGTGAGTCAGGGGCTCGTTCTCAGCCCCAGCATTTT. Protein: CAISESGARSQPQHF.

This clonotype appeared many times. With a much larger clone just one base away, this may be a read error. The V and J genes are TRBV5-1 and TRBJ2-1, with 8 bases fitting TRBD1. V was clipped by 4 bases and J by 5 bases; unmatched bases: 8. This CDR3 is 15 amino acids long. Germline CDR1 and CDR2: SGHRS and YFSETQ. The CDR3 DNA reads TGCGCCAGCAGCACGGACAGGGCCAAGGACAATGAGCAGTTCTTC. It translates to CASSTDRAKDNEQFF. The full variable domain, its missing parts supplied by reference TRBV5-1 and TRBJ2-1, is KAGVTQTPRYLIKTRGQQVTLSCSPISGHRSVSWYQQTPGQGLQFLFEYFSETQRNKGNFPGRFSGRQFSNSRSEMNVSTLELGDSALYLCASSTDRAKDNEQFFGPGTRLTVL.

This clonotype was found a few times. The chain uses TRBV4-1 and TRBJ1-1; perhaps TRBD1 as D (6 bases). Germline V gene lookup returns CDR1 MGHRA and CDR2 YSYEKL. CDR3 length equals 16 residues. V lost 3 bases to trimming and J lost 0 bases, with 14 bases between them. The CDR3 protein is CASSHRDTSLNTEAFF. The DNA of the CDR3 is TGCGCCAGCAGCCATAGGGACACCAGCTTGAACACTGAAGCTTTCTTT.

The CDR3 loop is CASSLGQRKETQYF. In DNA form, the CDR3 reads TGTGCCAGCTCACTGGGACAGAGAAAGGAGACCCAGTACTTC. The V and J genes are TRBV18 and TRBJ2-5; the match to TRBD1 covers 7 bases. V was clipped by 4 bases and J by 5 bases; unmatched bases: 7. Germline V gives CDR1 KGHSH, CDR2 LQKENI. CDR3 length: 14 amino acids.

CDR3 coding DNA: TGTGCCAGCAGCCCCCTCGGCAGGGTGGGGGCTGAAGCTTTCTTT. Translated, it gives CASSPLGRVGAEAFF. The chain employs TRBV7-2 and TRBJ1-1; perhaps TRBD1 as D (5 bases). CDR1 is SGHTA, CDR2 FQGNSA, per germline. The CDR3 totals 15 residues. The V gene lost 5 bases and the J gene lost 6 bases, with 19 bases spanning the gap.

This clonotype was seen a handful of times. The chain employs TRBV28 and TRBJ2-6; D is uncertain. CDR3 length equals 15 residues. Germline-derived CDR1 and CDR2 are MDHEN and SYDVKM. V was trimmed by 4 bases and J by 0 bases, leaving 7 bases between them. CDR3 nucleotide sequence: TGTGCCAGCAGTTCGGGTGTCTCTGGGGCCAACGTCCTGACTTTC. Translating gives CASSSGVSGANVLTF.